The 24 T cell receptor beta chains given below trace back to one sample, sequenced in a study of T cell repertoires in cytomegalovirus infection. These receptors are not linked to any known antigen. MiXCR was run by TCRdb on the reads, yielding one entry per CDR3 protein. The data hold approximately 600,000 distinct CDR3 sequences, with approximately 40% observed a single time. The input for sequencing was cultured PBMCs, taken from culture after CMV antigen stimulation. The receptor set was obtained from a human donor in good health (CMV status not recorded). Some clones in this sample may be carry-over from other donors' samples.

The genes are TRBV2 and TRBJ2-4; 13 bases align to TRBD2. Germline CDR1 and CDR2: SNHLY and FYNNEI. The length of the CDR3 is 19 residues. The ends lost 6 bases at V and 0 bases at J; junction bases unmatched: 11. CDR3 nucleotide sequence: TGTGCCAGCAGATCCGGGACTAGCGGGGAGATCCTAGCCAAAAACATTCAGTACTTC. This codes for CASRSGTSGEILAKNIQYF.

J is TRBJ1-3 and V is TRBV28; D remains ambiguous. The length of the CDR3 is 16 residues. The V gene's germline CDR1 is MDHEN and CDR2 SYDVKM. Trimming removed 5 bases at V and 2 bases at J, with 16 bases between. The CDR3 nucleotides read TGTGCCAGCAGTCTCCCCGGCAGGCTCACTGGAAACACCATATATTTT. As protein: CASSLPGRLTGNTIYF. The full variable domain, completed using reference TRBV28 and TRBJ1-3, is DVKVTQSSRYLVKRTGEKVFLECVQDMDHENMFWYRQDPGLGLRLIYFSYDVKMKEKGDIPEGYSVSREKKERFSLILESASTNQTSMYLCASSLPGRLTGNTIYFGEGSWLTVV.

The CDR3 nucleotides read TGTGCCAGCAAGGCGGGGGGGGGGAGTCAGCCCCAGCATTTT. Its translation: CASKAGGGSQPQHF. V is TRBV6-8 and J is TRBJ1-5, with D tentatively TRBD1 (5 bases). Per the germline V gene, CDR1 is MNHGY and CDR2 is SAAAGT. V dropped 7 bases and J dropped 6 bases, with 16 bases sitting between them. CDR3 length equals 14 residues.

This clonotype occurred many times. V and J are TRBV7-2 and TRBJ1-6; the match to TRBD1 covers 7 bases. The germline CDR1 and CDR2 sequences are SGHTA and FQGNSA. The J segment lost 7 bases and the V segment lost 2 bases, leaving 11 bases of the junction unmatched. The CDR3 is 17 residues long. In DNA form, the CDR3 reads TGTGCCAGCAGCTTAATAGGCTTTGGGACAGTCAATTCACCCCTCCACTTT. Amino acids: CASSLIGFGTVNSPLHF.

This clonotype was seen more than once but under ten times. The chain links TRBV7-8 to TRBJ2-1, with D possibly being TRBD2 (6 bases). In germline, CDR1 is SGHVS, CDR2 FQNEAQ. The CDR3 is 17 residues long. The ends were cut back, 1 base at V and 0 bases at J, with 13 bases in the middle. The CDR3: CASSLGPPGSSYNEQFF. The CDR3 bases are TGTGCCAGCAGCTTAGGTCCCCCCGGGAGCTCCTACAATGAGCAGTTCTTC.

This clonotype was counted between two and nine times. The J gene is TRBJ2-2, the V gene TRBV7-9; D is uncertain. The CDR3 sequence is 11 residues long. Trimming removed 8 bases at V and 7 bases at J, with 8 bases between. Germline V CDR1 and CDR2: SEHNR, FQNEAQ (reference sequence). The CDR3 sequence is CASRAGGELFF. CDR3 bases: TGTGCCAGCCGAGCTGGCGGGGAGCTGTTTTTT.

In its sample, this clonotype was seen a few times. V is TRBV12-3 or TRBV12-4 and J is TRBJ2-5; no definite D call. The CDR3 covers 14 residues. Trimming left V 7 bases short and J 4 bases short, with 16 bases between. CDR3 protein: CASTPGELGETQYF. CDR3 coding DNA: TGTGCCAGCACCCCCGGAGAGCTGGGAGAGACCCAGTACTTC.

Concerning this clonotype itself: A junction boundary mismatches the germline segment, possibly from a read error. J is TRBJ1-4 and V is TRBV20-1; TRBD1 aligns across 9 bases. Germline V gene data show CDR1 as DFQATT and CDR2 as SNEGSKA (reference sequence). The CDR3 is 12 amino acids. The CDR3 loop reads CGGTGMGEKLFF. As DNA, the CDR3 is TGTGGGGGGACAGGGATGGGTGAAAAACTGTTTTTT.

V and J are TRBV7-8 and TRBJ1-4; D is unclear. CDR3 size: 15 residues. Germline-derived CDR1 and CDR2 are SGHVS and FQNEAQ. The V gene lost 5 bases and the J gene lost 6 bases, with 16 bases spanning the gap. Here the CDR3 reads CASSLYRSLDEKLFF. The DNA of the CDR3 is TGTGCCAGCAGCCTATACCGATCCTTGGATGAAAAACTGTTTTTT.

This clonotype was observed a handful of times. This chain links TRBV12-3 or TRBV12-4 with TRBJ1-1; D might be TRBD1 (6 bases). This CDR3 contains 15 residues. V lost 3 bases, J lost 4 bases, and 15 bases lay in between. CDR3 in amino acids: CASSLGGGAVTEAFF. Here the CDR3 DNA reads TGTGCCAGCAGTTTGGGCGGGGGGGCGGTCACTGAAGCTTTCTTT.

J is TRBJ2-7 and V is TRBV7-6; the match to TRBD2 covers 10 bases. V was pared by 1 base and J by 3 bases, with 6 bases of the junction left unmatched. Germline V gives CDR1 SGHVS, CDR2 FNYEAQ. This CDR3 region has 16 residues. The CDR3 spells CASSLVASGGIYEQYF. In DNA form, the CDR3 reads TGTGCCAGCAGCTTAGTGGCTAGCGGGGGAATCTACGAGCAGTACTTC.

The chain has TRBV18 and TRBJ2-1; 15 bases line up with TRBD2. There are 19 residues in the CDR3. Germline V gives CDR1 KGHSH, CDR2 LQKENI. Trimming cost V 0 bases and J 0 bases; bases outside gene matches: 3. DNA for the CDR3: TGTGCCAGCTCACCACCGGGACTAGCGGGAGGCAGCTCCTACAATGAGCAGTTCTTC. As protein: CASSPPGLAGGSSYNEQFF.

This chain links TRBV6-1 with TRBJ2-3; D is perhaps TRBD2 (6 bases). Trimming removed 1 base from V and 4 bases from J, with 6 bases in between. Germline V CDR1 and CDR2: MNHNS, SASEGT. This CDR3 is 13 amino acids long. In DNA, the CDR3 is TGTGCCAGCAGTGAAGGACTAGCAGATACGCAGTATTTT. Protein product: CASSEGLADTQYF.

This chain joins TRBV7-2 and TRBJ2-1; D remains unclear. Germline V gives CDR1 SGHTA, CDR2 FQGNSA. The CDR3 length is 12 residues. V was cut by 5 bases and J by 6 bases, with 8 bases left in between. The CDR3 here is CASSPEVNEQFF. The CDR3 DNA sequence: TGTGCCAGCAGCCCAGAGGTCAATGAGCAGTTCTTC. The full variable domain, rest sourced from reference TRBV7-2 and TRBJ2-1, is GAGVSQSPSNKVTEKGKDVELRCDPISGHTALYWYRQSLGQGLEFLIYFQGNSAPDKSGLPSDRFSAERTGGSVSTLTIQRTQQEDSAVYLCASSPEVNEQFFGPGTRLTVL.

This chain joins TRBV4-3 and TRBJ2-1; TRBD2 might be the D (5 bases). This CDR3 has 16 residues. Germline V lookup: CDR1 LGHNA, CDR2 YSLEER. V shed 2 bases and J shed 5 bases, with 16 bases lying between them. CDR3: CASSQRLLGRDNEQFF. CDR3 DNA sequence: TGCGCCAGCAGCCAACGCTTACTAGGTAGGGACAATGAGCAGTTCTTC.

The CDR3 reads CASTPSAANYGYTF. Here the CDR3 DNA reads TGTGCCAGCACCCCGTCGGCAGCTAACTATGGCTACACCTTC. V is TRBV9 and J is TRBJ1-2; no definite D call. Germline CDR1 and CDR2: SGDLS and YYNGEE. V gave up 6 bases and J gave up 0 bases, with 12 bases separating them. This CDR3 has 14 residues.

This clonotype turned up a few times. CDR3 region: CASSQSYSGGANEQYF. DNA for the CDR3: TGTGCCAGCAGCCAAAGCTATAGCGGGGGGGCGAATGAGCAGTACTTC. This chain uses TRBV4-2 with TRBJ2-7; 11 bases map to TRBD2. This CDR3 is 16 amino acids long. The germline V gene encodes CDR1 LGHNA and CDR2 YNFKEQ. Germline trimming cut 2 bases from V and 7 bases from J; bases unmatched to any gene: 10.

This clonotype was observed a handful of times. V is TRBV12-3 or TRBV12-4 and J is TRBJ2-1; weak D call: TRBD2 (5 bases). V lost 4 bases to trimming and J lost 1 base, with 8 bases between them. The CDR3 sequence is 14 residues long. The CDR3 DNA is TGTGCCAGCAGTTCGAGGGAGTCCTACAATGAGCAGTTCTTC. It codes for CASSSRESYNEQFF.

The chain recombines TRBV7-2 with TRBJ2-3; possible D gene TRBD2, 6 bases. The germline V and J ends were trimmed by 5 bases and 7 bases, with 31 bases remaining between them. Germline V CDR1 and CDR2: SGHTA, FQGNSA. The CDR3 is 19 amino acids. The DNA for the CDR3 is TGTGCCAGCAGCCGTTTTTCCCCCTACCGGGACTTAACTGTTAATACGCAGTATTTT. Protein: CASSRFSPYRDLTVNTQYF.

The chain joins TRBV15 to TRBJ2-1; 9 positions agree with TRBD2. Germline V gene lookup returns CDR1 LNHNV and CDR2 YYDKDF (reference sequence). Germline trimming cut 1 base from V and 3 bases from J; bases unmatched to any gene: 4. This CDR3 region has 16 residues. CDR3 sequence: CATSRGLAVNYNEQFF. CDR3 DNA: TGTGCCACCAGCAGAGGACTAGCGGTCAACTACAATGAGCAGTTCTTC.

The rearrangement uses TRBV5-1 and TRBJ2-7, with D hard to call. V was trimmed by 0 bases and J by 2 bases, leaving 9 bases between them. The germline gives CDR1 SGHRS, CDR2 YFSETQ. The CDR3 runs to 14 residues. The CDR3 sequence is CASSLEMAAYEQYF. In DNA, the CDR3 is TGCGCCAGCAGCTTGGAGATGGCGGCCTACGAGCAGTACTTC.

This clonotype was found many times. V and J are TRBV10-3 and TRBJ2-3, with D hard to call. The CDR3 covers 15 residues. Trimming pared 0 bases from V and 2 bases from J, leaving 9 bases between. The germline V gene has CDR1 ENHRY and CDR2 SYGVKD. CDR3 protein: CAISESNGPTDTQYF. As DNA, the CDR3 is TGTGCCATCAGTGAGTCGAACGGACCCACAGATACGCAGTATTTT.

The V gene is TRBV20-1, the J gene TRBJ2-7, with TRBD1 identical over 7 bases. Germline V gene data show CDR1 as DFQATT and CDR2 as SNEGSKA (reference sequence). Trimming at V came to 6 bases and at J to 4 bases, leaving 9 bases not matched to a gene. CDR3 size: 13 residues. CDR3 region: CSALARGKYEQYF. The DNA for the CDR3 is TGCAGTGCCCTGGCCAGGGGGAAGTACGAGCAGTACTTC.

CDR3 residues: CASSLEAGVSNEQFF. CDR3 nucleotide sequence: TGTGCCAGCAGTTTAGAAGCGGGAGTTAGCAATGAGCAGTTCTTC. V usage is TRBV12-3 or TRBV12-4 and J usage is TRBJ2-1; TRBD2 agrees at 8 bases. J gave up 6 bases and V 1 base, and 5 bases lay outside the gene matches. This CDR3 comprises 15 residues.